Listed below are T cell receptor beta chains from one sample, sequenced in a study of cytomegalovirus exposure and HLA in healthy donors. Clones were sequenced by immunoSEQ multiplex PCR, and TCRdb holds only the in-frame ones, with some missing. The data show around 130,000 clones, with 81% seen just once and around 2.3% held by the top ten. The sample was PBMCs. These receptors came from a woman in her forties in good health and CMV-seronegative. The CDR3 runs from the conserved cysteine through the conserved F or W. The order of the fields is D gene, V gene, clone size, CDR3 length, J gene, CDR3 DNA, CDR3 protein. The D gene is left open where the match is weak. Only part of the rows carry a size: once, few, many, or a class if the clone is expanded.

d_call: TRBD2
v_call: TRBV10-3
clone_size: NA
cdr3_length: 14
j_call: TRBJ2-5
cdr3_nt: TGTGCCATCAGTGAGTCGGGAGGGCGGGAGACCCAGTACTTC
cdr3_aa: CAISESGGRETQYF

d_call: NA
v_call: TRBV7-2
clone_size: NA
cdr3_length: 15
j_call: TRBJ2-6
cdr3_nt: TGTGCCAGCACTATCGGAGGGCTCGGGGCCAACGTCCTGACTTTC
cdr3_aa: CASTIGGLGANVLTF

d_call: TRBD1
v_call: TRBV5-4
clone_size: NA
cdr3_length: 16
j_call: TRBJ1-3
cdr3_nt: TGTGCCAGCAGCCCGGGACAGGACAAAGCTGGAAACACCATATATTTT
cdr3_aa: CASSPGQDKAGNTIYF

d_call: NA
v_call: TRBV4-2
clone_size: NA
cdr3_length: 15
j_call: TRBJ2-1
cdr3_nt: TGTGCCAGCAGCCAGACGGACTGGACAGACAATGAGCAGTTCTTC
cdr3_aa: CASSQTDWTDNEQFF

d_call: NA
v_call: TRBV13
clone_size: NA
cdr3_length: 12
j_call: TRBJ1-1
cdr3_nt: TGTGCCAGCAGCTATCATACTGCTGAAGCTTTCTTT
cdr3_aa: CASSYHTAEAFF

d_call: NA
v_call: TRBV5-4
clone_size: NA
cdr3_length: 14
j_call: TRBJ2-2
cdr3_nt: TGTGCCAGCAGCATCGGAGGACCGGGAGAAGAGCTGTTTTTT
cdr3_aa: CASSIGGPGEELFF

d_call: TRBD2
v_call: TRBV11-2
clone_size: NA
cdr3_length: 15
j_call: TRBJ2-2
cdr3_nt: TGTGCCAGCAGCTTTGTTCGTGGGGGGGCCGGGGAGCTGTTTTTT
cdr3_aa: CASSFVRGGAGELFF

d_call: TRBD1
v_call: TRBV14
clone_size: NA
cdr3_length: 19
j_call: TRBJ1-4
cdr3_nt: TGTGCCAGCAGCCAAGGAAAAACCCGAGACAGGGGTGGGGATGAAAAACTGTTTTTT
cdr3_aa: CASSQGKTRDRGGDEKLFF

d_call: NA
v_call: TRBV7-9
clone_size: NA
cdr3_length: 16
j_call: TRBJ2-1
cdr3_nt: TGTGCCAGCAGCCTAGGGACTTGGAGCTCCTACAATGAGCAGTTCTTC
cdr3_aa: CASSLGTWSSYNEQFF

d_call: NA
v_call: TRBV7-9
clone_size: NA
cdr3_length: 13
j_call: TRBJ1-2
cdr3_nt: TGTGCCAGCAGCTTAGCGACGGGAAATGGCTACACCTTC
cdr3_aa: CASSLATGNGYTF

d_call: TRBD1
v_call: TRBV30
clone_size: NA
cdr3_length: 15
j_call: TRBJ2-2
cdr3_nt: TGTGCCTGCCGGGACAGGAGAACACCGGTCGGGGAGCTGTTTTTT
cdr3_aa: CACRDRRTPVGELFF

d_call: TRBD1
v_call: TRBV11-1
clone_size: NA
cdr3_length: 15
j_call: TRBJ2-4
cdr3_nt: TGTGCCAGCAGCTCAGCTGGACAGGGGAGGTTCATTCAGTACTTC
cdr3_aa: CASSSAGQGRFIQYF

d_call: TRBD2
v_call: TRBV2
clone_size: NA
cdr3_length: 15
j_call: TRBJ2-3
cdr3_nt: TGTGCCAGCAGTAAAGCGGGGGGGCCGGCAGATACGCAGTATTTT
cdr3_aa: CASSKAGGPADTQYF

d_call: TRBD1
v_call: TRBV28
clone_size: NA
cdr3_length: 12
j_call: TRBJ2-5
cdr3_nt: TGTGCCAGCAAGGGGACAGGGCGGACCCAGTACTTC
cdr3_aa: CASKGTGRTQYF

d_call: NA
v_call: TRBV14
clone_size: NA
cdr3_length: 16
j_call: TRBJ2-7
cdr3_nt: TGTGCCAGCAGCCAAGAATGGGGGACTCATTCCTACGAGCAGTACTTC
cdr3_aa: CASSQEWGTHSYEQYF

d_call: TRBD2
v_call: TRBV7-2
clone_size: NA
cdr3_length: 17
j_call: TRBJ2-7
cdr3_nt: TGTGCCAGCAGCTATAATCCACTAGCGGGAGGGTTTTACGAGCAGTACTTC
cdr3_aa: CASSYNPLAGGFYEQYF

d_call: TRBD1
v_call: TRBV18
clone_size: NA
cdr3_length: 15
j_call: TRBJ2-7
cdr3_nt: TGTGCCAGCTCACCGGGGACAGGGCCTACCTACGAGCAGTACTTC
cdr3_aa: CASSPGTGPTYEQYF

d_call: TRBD2
v_call: TRBV5-5
clone_size: once
cdr3_length: 16
j_call: TRBJ2-5
cdr3_nt: TGTGCCAGCAGCCCCGCGGGGGCTAGCGGGGAGGCGACCCAGTACTTC
cdr3_aa: CASSPAGASGEATQYF

d_call: TRBD2
v_call: TRBV5-1
clone_size: NA
cdr3_length: 16
j_call: TRBJ2-5
cdr3_nt: TGCGCCAGCAGCACCCGTCCGACTAGCGGGAAAGAGACCCAGTACTTC
cdr3_aa: CASSTRPTSGKETQYF

d_call: NA
v_call: TRBV27
clone_size: NA
cdr3_length: 14
j_call: TRBJ2-7
cdr3_nt: TGTGCCAACCCAAGACCCCCTTGGGACTACGAGCAGTACTTC
cdr3_aa: CANPRPPWDYEQYF

d_call: TRBD1
v_call: TRBV5-4
clone_size: NA
cdr3_length: 12
j_call: TRBJ2-1
cdr3_nt: TGTGCCAGCAGCGGGGACAGCAATGAGCAGTTCTTC
cdr3_aa: CASSGDSNEQFF

d_call: NA
v_call: TRBV9
clone_size: NA
cdr3_length: 21
j_call: TRBJ1-2
cdr3_nt: TGTGCCAGCACTAGTCCCTGGTGGTGGCCAGCCAGAAGGCTATCTAACTATGGCTACACCTTC
cdr3_aa: CASTSPWWWPARRLSNYGYTF

d_call: NA
v_call: TRBV2
clone_size: NA
cdr3_length: 14
j_call: TRBJ1-1
cdr3_nt: TGTGCCAGCATAGATCAGGGGAAGTGGACTGAAGCTTTCTTT
cdr3_aa: CASIDQGKWTEAFF

d_call: NA
v_call: TRBV9
clone_size: NA
cdr3_length: 16
j_call: TRBJ2-1
cdr3_nt: TGTGCCAGCAGCGATAACAGGGTACAACCCTACAATGAGCAGTTCTTC
cdr3_aa: CASSDNRVQPYNEQFF

d_call: NA
v_call: TRBV27
clone_size: NA
cdr3_length: 15
j_call: TRBJ1-2
cdr3_nt: TGTGCCAGCAGTCTTTACAGGGAATCTAACTATGGCTACACCTTC
cdr3_aa: CASSLYRESNYGYTF

d_call: TRBD2
v_call: TRBV11-3
clone_size: NA
cdr3_length: 15
j_call: TRBJ2-3
cdr3_nt: TGTGCCAGCAGCCTGGGGGGGAAGCGGACAGATACGCAGTATTTT
cdr3_aa: CASSLGGKRTDTQYF

d_call: NA
v_call: TRBV13
clone_size: few
cdr3_length: 13
j_call: TRBJ2-7
cdr3_nt: TGTGCCAGCAGCCTTAACAGGGTTGGCGAGCAGTACTTC
cdr3_aa: CASSLNRVGEQYF

d_call: TRBD1
v_call: TRBV7-2
clone_size: NA
cdr3_length: 13
j_call: TRBJ1-4
cdr3_nt: TGTGCCAGCAGCCTGGGACAGGGTGAAAAACTGTTTTTT
cdr3_aa: CASSLGQGEKLFF

d_call: TRBD2
v_call: TRBV4-3
clone_size: NA
cdr3_length: 17
j_call: TRBJ2-4
cdr3_nt: TGCGCCAGCAGCCAAGTAGCCGGGAGGGCTCCCAAAAACATTCAGTACTTC
cdr3_aa: CASSQVAGRAPKNIQYF

d_call: NA
v_call: TRBV11-3
clone_size: NA
cdr3_length: 14
j_call: TRBJ2-2
cdr3_nt: TGTGCCAGCAGCTTCGGGTCGGGCACCGGGGAGCTGTTTTTT
cdr3_aa: CASSFGSGTGELFF

d_call: TRBD1
v_call: TRBV2
clone_size: NA
cdr3_length: 14
j_call: TRBJ1-4
cdr3_nt: TGTGCCAGCAGCTCGACAGGGCTTAATGAAAAACTGTTTTTT
cdr3_aa: CASSSTGLNEKLFF

d_call: TRBD1
v_call: TRBV15
clone_size: NA
cdr3_length: 15
j_call: TRBJ2-4
cdr3_nt: TGTGCCACCAGCAGAGATTGGCAGGGGGAAAACATTCAGTACTTC
cdr3_aa: CATSRDWQGENIQYF

d_call: TRBD2
v_call: TRBV5-6
clone_size: NA
cdr3_length: 19
j_call: TRBJ2-7
cdr3_nt: TGTGCCAGCAGCAGAAAACCGGGACTAGCGGGAGGGCGCCTCTACGAGCAGTACTTC
cdr3_aa: CASSRKPGLAGGRLYEQYF

d_call: NA
v_call: TRBV27
clone_size: NA
cdr3_length: 13
j_call: TRBJ2-2
cdr3_nt: TGTGCCAGCACCGTCTCGCTAGGCGGGGAGCTGTTTTTT
cdr3_aa: CASTVSLGGELFF

d_call: NA
v_call: TRBV5-4
clone_size: NA
cdr3_length: 15
j_call: TRBJ1-2
cdr3_nt: TGTGCCAGCAGCGGAGACGATCGGGGGTACGGTGGCTACACCTTC
cdr3_aa: CASSGDDRGYGGYTF

d_call: TRBD1
v_call: TRBV7-9
clone_size: NA
cdr3_length: 14
j_call: TRBJ2-7
cdr3_nt: TGTGCCAGCAGCAGCCGACAGGGGGAGGACGAGCAGTACTTC
cdr3_aa: CASSSRQGEDEQYF

d_call: TRBD2
v_call: TRBV10-3
clone_size: NA
cdr3_length: 15
j_call: TRBJ2-1
cdr3_nt: TGTGCCATCAGTGAAGTCCTAGCGGGGGGGTATGAGCAGTTCTTC
cdr3_aa: CAISEVLAGGYEQFF

d_call: NA
v_call: TRBV18
clone_size: once
cdr3_length: 15
j_call: TRBJ2-3
cdr3_nt: TGTGCCAGCTCACTCACTAGTGGTAGCACAGATACGCAGTATTTT
cdr3_aa: CASSLTSGSTDTQYF

d_call: TRBD1
v_call: TRBV7-9
clone_size: NA
cdr3_length: 13
j_call: TRBJ1-1
cdr3_nt: TGTGCCAGCAGCTTAAAGGGACAGCTTGAAGCTTTCTTT
cdr3_aa: CASSLKGQLEAFF

d_call: NA
v_call: TRBV7-2
clone_size: NA
cdr3_length: 15
j_call: TRBJ1-2
cdr3_nt: TGTGCCAGCAGCTCACCAAGGCCAGGGAGGTATGGCTACACCTTC
cdr3_aa: CASSSPRPGRYGYTF

d_call: NA
v_call: TRBV4-1
clone_size: few
cdr3_length: 14
j_call: TRBJ2-2
cdr3_nt: TGCGCCAGCAGCCAAGGTGAACGGTCCGGGGAGCTGTTTTTT
cdr3_aa: CASSQGERSGELFF

d_call: NA
v_call: TRBV9
clone_size: NA
cdr3_length: 15
j_call: TRBJ2-7
cdr3_nt: TGTGCCAGCAGCGTAGGTCCAACAGAACGCTACGAGCAGTACTTC
cdr3_aa: CASSVGPTERYEQYF

d_call: NA
v_call: TRBV2
clone_size: NA
cdr3_length: 14
j_call: TRBJ2-7
cdr3_nt: TGTGCCAGCAAGAGGGCAGGGGAAACCTACGAGCAGTACTTC
cdr3_aa: CASKRAGETYEQYF

d_call: NA
v_call: TRBV7-9
clone_size: NA
cdr3_length: 12
j_call: TRBJ2-1
cdr3_nt: TGTGCCAGCAGCCTTAGCGTCCATGAGCAGTTCTTC
cdr3_aa: CASSLSVHEQFF

d_call: NA
v_call: TRBV14
clone_size: NA
cdr3_length: 14
j_call: TRBJ1-1
cdr3_nt: TGTGCCAGCAGCCAAACAGATTGGTACACTGAAGCTTTCTTT
cdr3_aa: CASSQTDWYTEAFF

d_call: NA
v_call: TRBV18
clone_size: NA
cdr3_length: 14
j_call: TRBJ2-3
cdr3_nt: TGTGCCAGCTCACCCTCGACAGACACAGATACGCAGTATTTT
cdr3_aa: CASSPSTDTDTQYF

d_call: TRBD2
v_call: TRBV7-6
clone_size: NA
cdr3_length: 16
j_call: TRBJ2-1
cdr3_nt: TGTGCCAGCAGCACACCCGTTCGGCGGGGGGAGGATGAGCAGTTCTTC
cdr3_aa: CASSTPVRRGEDEQFF

d_call: TRBD2
v_call: TRBV18
clone_size: NA
cdr3_length: 16
j_call: TRBJ2-1
cdr3_nt: TGTGCCAGCTCACCAGGAGCGGGAGGGGGATACAATGAGCAGTTCTTC
cdr3_aa: CASSPGAGGGYNEQFF

d_call: NA
v_call: TRBV18
clone_size: NA
cdr3_length: 16
j_call: TRBJ1-1
cdr3_nt: TGTGCCAGCTCACCGTATCTAGGACAGATGAACACTGAAGCTTTCTTT
cdr3_aa: CASSPYLGQMNTEAFF

d_call: NA
v_call: TRBV19
clone_size: NA
cdr3_length: 13
j_call: TRBJ1-2
cdr3_nt: TGTGCCAGTAGTAATCGAGTGAACTATGGCTACACCTTC
cdr3_aa: CASSNRVNYGYTF

d_call: NA
v_call: TRBV5-1
clone_size: NA
cdr3_length: 14
j_call: TRBJ2-7
cdr3_nt: TGCGCCAGCAGTTTGGACAGCGGAAACTACGAGCAGTACTTC
cdr3_aa: CASSLDSGNYEQYF

d_call: NA
v_call: TRBV11-2
clone_size: NA
cdr3_length: 14
j_call: TRBJ2-1
cdr3_nt: TGTGCCAGCAGCCCGATCCGGGACTCTGGGGAGCAGTTCTTC
cdr3_aa: CASSPIRDSGEQFF

d_call: TRBD2
v_call: TRBV6-6
clone_size: NA
cdr3_length: 14
j_call: TRBJ2-7
cdr3_nt: TGTGCCAGCAGCCCAGGGACTAGCGCGGACGAGCAGTACTTC
cdr3_aa: CASSPGTSADEQYF

d_call: NA
v_call: TRBV13
clone_size: NA
cdr3_length: 16
j_call: TRBJ1-1
cdr3_nt: TGTGCCAGCAGCCCGACAACGAGACAGACTTACCATGAAGCTTTCTTT
cdr3_aa: CASSPTTRQTYHEAFF

d_call: NA
v_call: TRBV7-3
clone_size: NA
cdr3_length: 14
j_call: TRBJ2-1
cdr3_nt: TGTGCCAGCAGCTCACAGGGAAGGGACAATGAGCAGTTCTTC
cdr3_aa: CASSSQGRDNEQFF

d_call: NA
v_call: TRBV7-9
clone_size: NA
cdr3_length: 14
j_call: TRBJ2-1
cdr3_nt: TGTGCCAGCAACCGGGGGGCCACCTACAATGAGCAGTTCTTC
cdr3_aa: CASNRGATYNEQFF

d_call: NA
v_call: TRBV19
clone_size: NA
cdr3_length: 16
j_call: TRBJ1-4
cdr3_nt: TGTGCCAGTAGTATAGATCCGGGTAGGACTAATGAAAAACTGTTTTTT
cdr3_aa: CASSIDPGRTNEKLFF

d_call: NA
v_call: TRBV19
clone_size: NA
cdr3_length: 16
j_call: TRBJ1-1
cdr3_nt: TGTGCCAGTAGTATTTATCGTCGGGGGGCCAACACTGAAGCTTTCTTT
cdr3_aa: CASSIYRRGANTEAFF

d_call: NA
v_call: TRBV11-1
clone_size: NA
cdr3_length: 16
j_call: TRBJ2-7
cdr3_nt: TGTGCCAGCAGCTTAGTACCAGGGGTCCCCTCCTACGAGCAGTACTTC
cdr3_aa: CASSLVPGVPSYEQYF

d_call: TRBD2
v_call: TRBV7-3
clone_size: NA
cdr3_length: 15
j_call: TRBJ2-3
cdr3_nt: TGTGCCAGCAGCTTAACGCGGGGGGGCACAGATACGCAGTATTTT
cdr3_aa: CASSLTRGGTDTQYF